The source of this T cell receptor (beta chain) is a study of T cell clonotyping in hematopoietic cell transplantation. TCRdb's copy holds only in-frame clones and misses some; the assay was immunoSEQ multiplex PCR. The table has about 3,500 clones, less than 85% seen once. Trimming shortened V by 6 bases and J by 7 bases, and 6 bases separated the two germline ends. Germline V gene lookup returns CDR1 MNHNY and CDR2 SVGAGI (reference sequence). The length of the CDR3 is 10 residues. This specimen was peripheral blood mononuclear cells, taken 30 days after allogeneic stem cell transplant. The TCR comes from a male patient aged 40-50 years who had an allogeneic stem cell transplant from an unrelated donor, so the T cells may come from the graft donor. Some clones in this sample may be carry-over from other donors' samples. V is TRBV6-6 and J is TRBJ1-2, with D unresolved. The CDR3: CASRAVGYTF. Here the CDR3 DNA reads TGTGCCAGCAGGGCCGTTGGCTACACCTTC.